The T cell receptor beta chain under discussion was sequenced for a study of blood T cell repertoires in COVID-19 (dated by TCRdb to the early 2020s). With respect to the entire study: The collaborator samples originated in the United States, Italy and Spain and spanned the acute and convalescent phases of COVID-19. The material from the prospective study consisted of cDNA or gDNA derived from T cells, B-cell-depleted T cells, or PBMCs. The dataset comprised deeply sampled blood TCRbeta repertoires from subjects exposed to, actively infected with, or recovered from COVID-19. A freely available public database, intended as a resource for researchers studying the immune response to SARS-CoV-2, is where the repertoires were released. The samples were drawn from the first 160 participants of the ongoing ImmuneRACE study and from 950 to 1,500 subjects provided by 6 global collaborators. Nearly every sample came with metadata listing a de-identified subject ID, COVID-19 status, age in years and sex. Where HLA class I and class II types were available, the types were taken from metadata supplied by the sample provider, not from assay-based typing.

The full study reports these points: Clinical and demographic metadata were provided uncurated, with the amount varying by source and participant.

TCRbeta CDR3 regions were amplified from genomic DNA by means of the immunoSEQ Assay, a bias-controlled multiplex PCR. The source study handled its data this way. Nucleated cell counts per sample were estimated from amplification of reference gene primers within the assay. To quantify the absolute abundance of each unique TCRbeta CDR3 rearrangement, sequence reads were collapsed and filtered. For each sample, productive Simpson clonality was calculated as the square root of Simpson's diversity index across productive rearrangements. The table was pulled from immuneACCESS by TCRdb, which kept in-frame rearrangements only. Such tables lose some clones; where checked, under half of the loss comes from unresolved V genes, and the rest has no known cause. V, J and clone size are taken as reported in that table, and D and trimming were inferred from the DNA itself. A total of some 300,000 clones appear in this sample, roughly 80% of them only once. The ten largest account for less than 4.5% of the sample.

As regards this clone: The antigen it binds to is not known. No base qualities exist here, and no much larger clone lies one base off it.

According to the germline V gene (reference sequence), CDR1 reads SGHKS and CDR2 reads YYEKEE. The CDR3 contains 11 residues, cysteine and phenylalanine counted. The kept DNA is CDR3 alone, 33 bases in frame from the first base. V lost 3 bases and J lost 6 bases; the stretch between them is 7 bases long. Whole blood was collected in K2EDTA tubes by collaborating institutions according to the institutions' own protocols. For TCRbeta analysis, collaborators shipped samples in one of three forms: frozen whole blood, isolated PBMCs, or DNA extracted from either of those sample types. This clonotype originated in a woman aged 45-65 years with active or convalescent COVID-19. Material for sequencing was peripheral blood. This sequence uses TRBV5-5 and TRBJ2-7, with no D gene named confidently. The CDR3 region reads CASSSSLEQYF. The DNA sequence is as follows: TGTGCCAGCAGCTCCTCCCTCGAGCAGTACTTC.